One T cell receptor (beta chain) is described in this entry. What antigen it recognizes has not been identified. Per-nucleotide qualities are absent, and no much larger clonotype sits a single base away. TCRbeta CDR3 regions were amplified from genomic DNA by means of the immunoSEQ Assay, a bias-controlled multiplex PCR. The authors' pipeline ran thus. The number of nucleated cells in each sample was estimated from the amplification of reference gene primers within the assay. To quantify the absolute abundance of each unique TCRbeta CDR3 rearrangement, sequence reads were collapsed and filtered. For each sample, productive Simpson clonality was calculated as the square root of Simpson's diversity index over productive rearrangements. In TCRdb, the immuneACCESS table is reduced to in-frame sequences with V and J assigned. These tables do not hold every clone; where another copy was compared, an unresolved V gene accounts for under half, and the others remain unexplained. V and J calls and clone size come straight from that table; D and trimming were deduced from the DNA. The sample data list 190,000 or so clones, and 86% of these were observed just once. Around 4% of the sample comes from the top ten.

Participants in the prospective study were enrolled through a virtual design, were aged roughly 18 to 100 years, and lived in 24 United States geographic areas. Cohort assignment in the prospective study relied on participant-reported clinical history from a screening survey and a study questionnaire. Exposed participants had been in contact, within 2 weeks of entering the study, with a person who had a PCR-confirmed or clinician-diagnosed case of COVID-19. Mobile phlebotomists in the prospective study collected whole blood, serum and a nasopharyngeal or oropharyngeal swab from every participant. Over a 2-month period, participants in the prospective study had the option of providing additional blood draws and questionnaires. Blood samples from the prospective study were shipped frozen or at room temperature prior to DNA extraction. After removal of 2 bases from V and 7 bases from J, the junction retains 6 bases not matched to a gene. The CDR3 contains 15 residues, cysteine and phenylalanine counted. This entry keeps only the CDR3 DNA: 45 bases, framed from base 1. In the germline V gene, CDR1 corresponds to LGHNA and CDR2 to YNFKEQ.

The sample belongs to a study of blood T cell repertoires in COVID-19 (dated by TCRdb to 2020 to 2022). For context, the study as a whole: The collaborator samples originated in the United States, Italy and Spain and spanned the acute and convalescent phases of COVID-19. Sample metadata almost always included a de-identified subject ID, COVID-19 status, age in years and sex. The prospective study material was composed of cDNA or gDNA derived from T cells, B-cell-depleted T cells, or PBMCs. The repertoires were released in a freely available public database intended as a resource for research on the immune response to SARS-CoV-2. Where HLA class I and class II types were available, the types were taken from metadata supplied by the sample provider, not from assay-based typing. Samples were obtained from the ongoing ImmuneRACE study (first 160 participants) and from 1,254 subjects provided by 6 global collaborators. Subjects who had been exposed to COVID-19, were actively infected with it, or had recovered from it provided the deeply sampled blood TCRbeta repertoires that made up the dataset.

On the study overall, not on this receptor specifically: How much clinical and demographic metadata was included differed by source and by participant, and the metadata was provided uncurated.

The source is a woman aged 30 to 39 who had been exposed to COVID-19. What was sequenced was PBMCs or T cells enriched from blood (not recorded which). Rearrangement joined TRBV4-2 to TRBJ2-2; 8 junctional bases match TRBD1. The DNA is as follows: TGTGCCAGCAGCCAAATGGGACAGGTGGGCGGGGAGCTGTTTTTT. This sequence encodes CASSQMGQVGGELFF.